This TCR beta chain was identified in a study of identical twins. Overall study results and limits: Whereas memory repertoires showed no such difference, abundant cord blood beta clonotypes carried fewer insertions.

The CDR3 is made up of 13 amino acids. V lost 6 bases and J lost 4, with 11 bases in between. A note on this clonotype: Its cognate antigen is unknown.

cDNA molecules carried unique molecular identifiers, and template switching added a universal primer site. TCRdb fed the 5' RACE reads into MiXCR, producing one record per CDR3 protein. The repertoire holds 1,800,000 or so distinct CDR3 sequences, with about 31% as singletons. The gene calls are TRBV12-3 or TRBV12-4 and TRBJ2-3; tentatively, D is TRBD2 (5 bases). The sequencing input was cord blood. This clonotype was obtained from a newborn girl in good health. CDR3 region: CASRPFSADTQYF. In DNA, the CDR3 is TGTGCCAGCAGACCCTTTAGCGCAGATACGCAGTATTTT.